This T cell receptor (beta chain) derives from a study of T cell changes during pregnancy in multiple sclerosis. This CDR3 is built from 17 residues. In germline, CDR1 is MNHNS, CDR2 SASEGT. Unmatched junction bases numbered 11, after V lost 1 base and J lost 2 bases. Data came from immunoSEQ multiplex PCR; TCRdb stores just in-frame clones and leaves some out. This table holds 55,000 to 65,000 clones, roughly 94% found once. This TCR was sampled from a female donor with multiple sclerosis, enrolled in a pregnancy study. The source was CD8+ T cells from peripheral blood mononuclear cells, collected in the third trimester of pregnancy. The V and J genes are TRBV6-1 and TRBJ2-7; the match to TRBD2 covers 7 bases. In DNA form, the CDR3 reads TGTGCCAGCAGTGAAGAGCCCCCGTTTCGGGAGGCCTACGAGCAGTACTTC. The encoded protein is CASSEEPPFREAYEQYF.